This T cell receptor (beta chain) is drawn from a study of patients and donors after allogeneic stem cell transplantation. This clonotype was seen just once. The germline V gene encodes CDR1 MNHEY and CDR2 SVGEGT. The CDR3 spans 16 residues. V lost 2 bases to trimming and J lost 9 bases, with 19 bases between them. In TCRdb, the RT-PCR reads were re-called with MiXCR into one record per CDR3 protein. The sample consists of about a million distinct CDR3 sequences, more than 15% of them appearing once. The TCR sequence derives from a human donor who was either an allogeneic HSCT recipient or a stem cell or donor lymphocyte infusion donor (not recorded which). It is not recorded whose cells these are; they may come from a transplant donor. The sequencing sample was made of blood, either unsorted or a sorted T cell fraction (not recorded which). The V and J genes are TRBV6-2 or TRBV6-3 and TRBJ2-2; D possibly corresponds to TRBD2 (5 bases). Here the CDR3 reads CASSYGASASHRELFF. The CDR3 coding sequence is TGTGCCAGCAGTTACGGTGCGTCAGCTAGCCACCGGGAGCTGTTTTTT.